This T cell receptor (beta chain) was sequenced in a study of siplizumab effects on memory and regulatory T cells. Study outcomes and limitations: Mappable alloreactive CD4+ clones came from Treg cells almost 70% of the time on average with siplizumab, against 26.9% in controls. Unstimulated naive T cells seemed to show more diversity than memory cells did, and they also seemed to be among the major contributors to the alloresponse.

This CDR3 has 14 residues. Per the germline V gene, CDR1 is LGHNA and CDR2 is YNFKEQ. Trimming removed 1 base at V and 5 bases at J, with 8 bases between. As concerns this clone: Antigen specificity is unknown.

The assay looked at 100,000 or so TCR templates in each sample. The method was immunoSEQ multiplex PCR; TCRdb's version includes in-frame clones alone and lacks a portion of them. The sample has tens of thousands of clones; 93% are singletons. The sequencing input was CD8+ T cells sorted from blood. The clonotype originates from a human donor in good health. This rearrangement joins TRBV4-2 to TRBJ2-2; the D gene is possibly TRBD2 (5 bases). CDR3 in amino acids: CASSQVRGTGELFF. The CDR3 DNA reads TGTGCCAGCAGCCAAGTGAGAGGGACCGGGGAGCTGTTTTTT.